The next 30 T cell receptor beta chains were all read from a single sample in a study of T cell changes during pregnancy in multiple sclerosis (dated by TCRdb to between 2018 and 2020). Library construction relied on the immunoSEQ multiplex PCR assay. This immuneACCESS table, as held by TCRdb, lists in-frame sequences with V and J called but not all clones. Of the missing ones, under half trace to an unresolved V gene in checked studies; the others have no known cause. This sample lists some 70,000 clones; roughly nine tenths were detected once. The ten largest make up more than 1.1% of the sample. Source: peripheral blood, taken in the second trimester of pregnancy. The receptors stem from a female donor in good health, enrolled as a control in a pregnancy study.

V usage is TRBV27 and J usage is TRBJ2-3, with 10 positions matching TRBD1. The germline CDR1 and CDR2 sequences are MNHEY and SMNVEV (reference sequence). There are 14 residues in the CDR3. The J segment lost 7 bases and the V segment lost 4 bases, leaving 5 bases of the junction unmatched. The CDR3 protein is CASSSRDRGNTQYF. The DNA for the CDR3 is TGTGCCAGCAGTTCCCGGGACAGGGGAAATACGCAGTATTTT.

V gene TRBV11-2 combines with J gene TRBJ2-1; TRBD2 matches 8 bases. The ends lost 5 bases at V and 7 bases at J; junction bases unmatched: 10. Looked up from germline, CDR1 is SGHAT and CDR2 is FQNNGV. The CDR3 spans 15 residues. DNA for the CDR3: TGTGCCAGCAGCACGAAGCGGGAGTATAGGAATGAGCAGTTCTTC. Translated: CASSTKREYRNEQFF.

The chain uses TRBV5-3 and TRBJ2-4; D is ambiguous. TRBV5-3 is flagged as an ORF with uncertain function. This CDR3 comprises 14 residues. Trimming removed 0 bases at V and 6 bases at J, with 10 bases between. The DNA for the CDR3 is TGTGCCAGAAGCTTGGCACTACGGCGAAACATTCAGTACTTC. Translated: CARSLALRRNIQYF.

The chain uses TRBV29-1 and TRBJ2-1, with a tentative D call TRBD2 (5 bases). The ends were cut back, 4 bases at V and 4 bases at J, with 8 bases in the middle. In germline, CDR1 is SQVTM, CDR2 ANQGSEA. The CDR3 spans 12 residues. The CDR3 spells CSVVPGYNEQFF. CDR3 sequence (DNA): TGCAGCGTTGTTCCGGGGTACAATGAGCAGTTCTTC.

The chain is built from TRBV11-2 and TRBJ2-3; 14 bases map to TRBD2. The V gene's germline CDR1 is SGHAT and CDR2 FQNNGV. CDR3 length: 17 residues. The ends lost 1 base at V and 2 bases at J; junction bases unmatched: 2. The CDR3 protein is CASSLGTSGRYTDTQYF. The CDR3 coding sequence is TGTGCCAGCAGCTTAGGGACTAGCGGGAGGTACACAGATACGCAGTATTTT.

The V call is TRBV19, the J call TRBJ1-2; D remains ambiguous. Germline CDR1 and CDR2: LNHDA and SQIVND (reference sequence). Trimming left V 0 bases short and J 8 bases short, with 19 bases between. The CDR3 extends over 16 amino acids. The CDR3 reads CASSIDLPGARGGYTF. Here the CDR3 DNA reads TGTGCCAGTAGTATAGACCTCCCGGGAGCAAGAGGCGGCTACACCTTC.

The J gene is TRBJ2-2, the V gene TRBV6-5; D may be TRBD2 (6 bases). This CDR3 spans 14 amino acids. Per germline, CDR1 MNHEY and CDR2 SVGAGI. Trimming shortened V by 5 bases and J by 2 bases, and 9 bases separated the two germline ends. The CDR3 loop reads CASSPGRNTGELFF. As DNA, the CDR3 is TGTGCCAGCAGTCCCGGGAGAAACACCGGGGAGCTGTTTTTT.

The chain joins TRBV6-4 to TRBJ2-4; 9 bases fit TRBD1. This CDR3 has 13 residues. Trimming at V came to 4 bases and at J to 9 bases, leaving 4 bases not matched to a gene. Germline loops: CDR1 MRHNA, CDR2 SNTAGT. The CDR3 DNA sequence: TGTGCCAGCAGTGGGGACAGGGATGGCATTCAGTACTTC. Translating gives CASSGDRDGIQYF.

The chain uses TRBV4-1 and TRBJ2-7; no clear D gene. The germline V gene has CDR1 MGHRA and CDR2 YSYEKL. V lost 0 bases and J 7 bases, leaving 13 bases between the germline ends. The CDR3 consists of 14 residues. CDR3 loop: CASSQEQGVGEQYF. CDR3 DNA sequence: TGCGCCAGCAGCCAAGAGCAAGGAGTCGGGGAGCAGTACTTC.

The rearrangement links TRBV18 to TRBJ1-1, with 7 bases that match TRBD1. V lost 3 bases, J lost 8 bases, and 9 bases stayed unmatched. This CDR3 region has 14 residues. Germline assignment: CDR1 KGHSH and CDR2 LQKENI. Written as DNA, the CDR3 is TGTGCCAGCTCACCGTCGGGACAGCCAAGGGAAGCTTTCTTT. It yields the protein CASSPSGQPREAFF.

The V call is TRBV5-8, the J call TRBJ2-3; 13 bases map to TRBD2. The length of the CDR3 is 16 residues. V was clipped by 0 bases and J by 5 bases; unmatched bases: 3. CDR1 is SGHTS and CDR2 is YDEGEE in the germline V gene. The CDR3 DNA reads TGTGCCAGCAGCTTGGGGACTAGCGGGAGCTTAGATACGCAGTATTTT. Its protein product is CASSLGTSGSLDTQYF.

The chain links TRBV19 to TRBJ2-4; 8 bases are shared with TRBD2. The germline CDR1 and CDR2 sequences are LNHDA and SQIVND (reference sequence). The CDR3 is made up of 14 amino acids. J was trimmed by 8 bases and V by 2 bases; bases with no gene match: 5. CDR3 protein: CASSILREAHIQYF. The CDR3 DNA reads as TGTGCCAGTAGTATACTGCGGGAGGCACACATTCAGTACTTC.

The J gene is TRBJ2-4, the V gene TRBV4-2, with 8 bases matching TRBD2. Per germline, CDR1 LGHNA and CDR2 YNFKEQ. The CDR3 extends over 19 amino acids. V dropped 0 bases and J dropped 0; count of bases not matched to a gene: 10. The CDR3 DNA sequence: TGTGCCAGCAGCCAAGAGTTTAGCGGGACTACCCTAGCCAAAAACATTCAGTACTTC. The encoded protein is CASSQEFSGTTLAKNIQYF.

The CDR3: CASSLNSNSGGYTF. The CDR3 region has the DNA TGTGCCAGCAGCTTAAACTCAAACTCGGGGGGCTACACCTTC. The gene calls are TRBV5-4 and TRBJ1-2, with D uncertain. The V gene's germline CDR1 is SGHNT and CDR2 YYREEE (reference sequence). Trimming took 2 bases from V and 8 from J, leaving 16 bases between them. The CDR3 length is 14 residues.

This chain connects TRBV4-1 to TRBJ2-5; TRBD1 matches 10 bases. V shed 3 bases, J shed 1 base, and the junction held 2 bases outside the gene matches. Germline lookup yields CDR1 MGHRA and CDR2 YSYEKL. The CDR3 length is 15 residues. CDR3 region: CASSQGDRGQETQYF. DNA of the CDR3: TGCGCCAGCAGCCAGGGGGACAGGGGCCAAGAGACCCAGTACTTC.

The J gene is TRBJ2-2, the V gene TRBV7-9; tentative D call: TRBD2 (5 bases). Trimming stripped 10 bases from V and 7 bases from J, with 10 bases between. The germline CDR1 and CDR2 sequences are SEHNR and FQNEAQ (reference sequence). The CDR3 has 11 amino acids. In nucleotides, the CDR3 is TGTGCCACCTCGGGGATCGGGGAGCTGTTTTTT. Translation gives CATSGIGELFF.

The chain uses TRBV9 and TRBJ2-5, with 10 positions matching TRBD1. The germline V gene encodes CDR1 SGDLS and CDR2 YYNGEE. This CDR3 is 15 amino acids long. After removal of 1 base from V and 4 bases from J, the junction contained 4 bases not matched to a gene. The chain's CDR3 is CASSVRQGAGETQYF. The DNA of the CDR3 is TGTGCCAGCAGCGTAAGACAGGGGGCCGGAGAGACCCAGTACTTC.

This chain links TRBV28 with TRBJ2-7; possible D gene TRBD2, 6 bases. CDR1 is MDHEN, CDR2 SYDVKM, per germline. This CDR3 has 14 residues. The V and J ends lost 3 bases and 3 bases respectively, with 12 bases between them. CDR3 in DNA: TGTGCCAGCAGTTTGATGCGGGACCTCTACGAGCAGTACTTC. Encoded protein: CASSLMRDLYEQYF.

V and J are TRBV5-4 and TRBJ2-1; 14 nucleotides line up with TRBD2. Germline assignment: CDR1 SGHNT and CDR2 YYREEE (reference sequence). The CDR3 runs to 16 residues. V was clipped by 2 bases and J by 10 bases; unmatched bases: 8. DNA for the CDR3: TGTGCCAGCAGCTTCCAGACTAGCGGGAGGGTCAGCGAGCAGTTCTTC. This gives the protein CASSFQTSGRVSEQFF.

The CDR3 nucleotides are TGTGCCAGCAGTTTAGTGACAGGGTATCAGCCCCAGCATTTT. Amino acid sequence: CASSLVTGYQPQHF. The genes are TRBV28 and TRBJ1-5, with TRBD1 identical over 7 bases. Germline CDR1 is MDHEN and CDR2 is SYDVKM. This CDR3 is 14 amino acids long. Trimming at V came to 2 bases and at J to 5 bases, leaving 3 bases not matched to a gene.

The gene calls are TRBV18 and TRBJ2-3, with 9 nucleotides matching TRBD1. This CDR3 spans 14 amino acids. Germline lookup yields CDR1 KGHSH and CDR2 LQKENI. The ends lost 6 bases at V and 5 bases at J; junction bases unmatched: 6. CDR3 loop: CASSPGTGKDTQYF. The CDR3 DNA follows: TGTGCCAGCTCCCCCGGGACAGGGAAAGATACGCAGTATTTT.

The chain carries TRBV13 and TRBJ2-3; 8 bases match TRBD2. In germline, CDR1 is PRHDT, CDR2 FYEKMQ (reference sequence). This CDR3 has 16 residues. V trimming: 5 bases; J trimming: 4 bases; junction bases outside the gene matches: 11. CDR3 nucleotides: TGTGCCAGCAGCCCGTCTCGGGGGGGGAGCGCAGATACGCAGTATTTT. Its translation: CASSPSRGGSADTQYF.

As to this clone: Being one base from a much bigger clone, this may be a read error. V usage is TRBV6-4 and J usage is TRBJ2-1; 11 positions agree with TRBD2. Germline V gene lookup returns CDR1 MRHNA and CDR2 SNTAGT. Germline trimming cut 0 bases from V and 8 bases from J; bases unmatched to any gene: 3. The CDR3 extends over 15 amino acids. The CDR3 loop reads CASSDSSGGAHEQFF. CDR3 coding DNA: TGTGCCAGCAGTGACTCTAGCGGGGGGGCCCATGAGCAGTTCTTC.

V gene TRBV4-2 combines with J gene TRBJ1-4; 8 nucleotides match TRBD1. This CDR3 spans 15 amino acids. The J segment lost 8 bases and the V segment lost 4 bases, leaving 9 bases of the junction unmatched. CDR1 LGHNA and CDR2 YNFKEQ come from the germline V gene. The CDR3 coding sequence is TGTGCCAGCAGCCTTAGCCGGGACAGGCCCGAAAAACTGTTTTTT. Protein: CASSLSRDRPEKLFF.

CDR3 amino acids: CASSASVGARPTEAFF. For the CDR3, the DNA is TGTGCCAGCAGTGCGAGTGTAGGGGCTAGACCCACTGAAGCTTTCTTT. This chain uses TRBV6-1 with TRBJ1-1, with D maybe TRBD1 (5 bases). In germline, CDR1 is MNHNS, CDR2 SASEGT. Trimming pared 4 bases from V and 4 bases from J, leaving 19 bases between. This CDR3 is 16 amino acids long.

The chain couples TRBV5-4 to TRBJ1-2; TRBD1 agrees at 8 bases. Germline values: CDR1 SGHNT, CDR2 YYREEE (reference sequence). Losses at the gene ends were 0 bases for V and 0 bases for J; bases not matched to a gene: 4. The CDR3 runs 16 residues. The CDR3 region is CASSLDGTGSNYGYTF. In DNA form, the CDR3 reads TGTGCCAGCAGCTTGGATGGGACAGGTTCTAACTATGGCTACACCTTC.

V gene TRBV29-1 combines with J gene TRBJ2-1; TRBD1 matches at 8 bases. V trimming: 7 bases; J trimming: 9 bases; junction bases outside the gene matches: 11. Germline loops: CDR1 SQVTM, CDR2 ANQGSEA. The CDR3 has 13 residues. CDR3 residues: CSGMTGVQTEQFF. The CDR3 DNA sequence: TGCAGCGGGATGACAGGGGTTCAAACTGAGCAGTTCTTC.

This clone appeared once. J is TRBJ2-7 and V is TRBV5-6; TRBD2 might be the D (5 bases). Germline CDR1 reads SGHDT; CDR2 reads YYEEEE. The length of the CDR3 is 14 residues. V was shortened by 5 bases and J by 2 bases, with 14 bases between the two germline ends. CDR3 nucleotide sequence: TGTGCCAGCAGAATAAGCGGTGGACCCTACGAGCAGTACTTC. As protein: CASRISGGPYEQYF.

This clone occurred once. Written as DNA, the CDR3 is TGTGCCAGCAGTTTATCGACAGGTCCGGTAGCAGCTTTCTTT. Translating it yields CASSLSTGPVAAFF. The chain carries TRBV28 and TRBJ1-1, with a possible D match to TRBD1 (6 bases). The V end was cut by 1 base, the J end by 10 bases, with 16 bases between. The CDR3 is 14 amino acids. Germline assignment: CDR1 MDHEN and CDR2 SYDVKM.

The chain carries TRBV7-6 and TRBJ2-1; D uncertain. Germline values: CDR1 SGHVS, CDR2 FNYEAQ. Trimming stripped 2 bases from V and 8 bases from J, with 7 bases between. The CDR3 contains 12 residues. The CDR3 region is CASSLSPDEQFF. Written as DNA, the CDR3 is TGTGCCAGCAGCTTATCCCCCGATGAGCAGTTCTTC.